Listed below are T cell receptor beta chains from one sample, sequenced in a study of T-cell memory formation after mild COVID-19. TCRdb re-called the 5' RACE reads with MiXCR, one entry per CDR3 protein. The table shows about 320,000 distinct CDR3 sequences, with 14% occurring only once. The sequenced sample was PBMCs or a T cell subset sorted from them (not recorded which). These receptor sequences come from a man aged 18 to 29 who had mild COVID-19 (a few samples of this study predate the infection). Cell type and time point are not known. Each CDR3 is given with its conserved first and last residue. Fields, in order: V gene, J gene, clone size, D gene, CDR3 protein, CDR3 DNA. A D gene is named only where the DNA matches it firmly. The listing skips clone size in some rows; elsewhere it reads once, few, many or a size class.

V gene: TRBV4-2; J gene: TRBJ1-1; clone size: .; D gene: .; CDR3 protein: CASSQEWLGNTEAFF; CDR3 DNA: TGTGCCAGCAGCCAAGAATGGCTGGGGAACACTGAAGCTTTCTTT
V gene: TRBV7-6; J gene: TRBJ2-1; clone size: .; D gene: TRBD1; CDR3 protein: CASSTRQTGSAYNEQFF; CDR3 DNA: TGTGCCAGCAGCACTCGACAGACAGGGTCCGCCTACAATGAGCAGTTCTTC
V gene: TRBV11-2; J gene: TRBJ2-7; clone size: .; D gene: .; CDR3 protein: CASSLADSVGVYEQYF; CDR3 DNA: TGTGCCAGCAGCTTAGCGGACAGCGTAGGCGTCTACGAGCAGTACTTC
V gene: TRBV15; J gene: TRBJ1-5; clone size: many; D gene: TRBD1; CDR3 protein: CATSRDRAIQGTQPQHF; CDR3 DNA: TGTGCCACCAGCAGAGATCGAGCTATACAGGGGACTCAGCCCCAGCATTTT
V gene: TRBV6-5; J gene: TRBJ1-5; clone size: .; D gene: TRBD1; CDR3 protein: CASSYSGTGVGQPQHF; CDR3 DNA: TGTGCCAGCAGTTACTCGGGGACAGGGGTGGGTCAGCCCCAGCATTTT
V gene: TRBV4-1; J gene: TRBJ1-1; clone size: few; D gene: TRBD1; CDR3 protein: CASSQLGRTGDTEAFF; CDR3 DNA: TGCGCCAGCAGCCAACTAGGGCGGACAGGGGACACTGAAGCTTTCTTT
V gene: TRBV28; J gene: TRBJ2-1; clone size: few; D gene: .; CDR3 protein: CASHKRDGKRGNEQFF; CDR3 DNA: TGTGCCAGCCACAAGAGGGACGGAAAAAGGGGCAATGAGCAGTTCTTC
V gene: TRBV20-1; J gene: TRBJ2-7; clone size: few; D gene: .; CDR3 protein: CSATGWGVPIHFHDYEQYF; CDR3 DNA: TGCAGTGCCACTGGATGGGGCGTCCCCATACACTTCCACGATTACGAGCAGTACTTC
V gene: TRBV11-2; J gene: TRBJ2-2; clone size: .; D gene: TRBD2; CDR3 protein: CASSLSRRELTGELFF; CDR3 DNA: TGTGCCAGCAGCTTAAGTCGGCGGGAGTTGACCGGGGAGCTGTTTTTT
V gene: TRBV7-2; J gene: TRBJ2-1; clone size: .; D gene: .; CDR3 protein: CASSLLTGRLSSYNEQFF; CDR3 DNA: TGTGCCAGCAGCTTACTCACAGGCCGGTTGAGCTCCTACAATGAGCAGTTCTTC
V gene: TRBV4-2; J gene: TRBJ1-2; clone size: few; D gene: .; CDR3 protein: CASSQAISSSSYGYTF; CDR3 DNA: TGTGCCAGCAGCCAAGCCATATCGTCATCTTCCTATGGCTACACCTTC
V gene: TRBV10-2; J gene: TRBJ1-2; clone size: .; D gene: .; CDR3 protein: CASSESRSYGYTF; CDR3 DNA: TGCGCCAGCAGTGAGTCACGGAGCTATGGCTACACCTTC
V gene: TRBV10-3; J gene: TRBJ1-1; clone size: few; D gene: .; CDR3 protein: CAISESRGNTEAFF; CDR3 DNA: TGTGCCATCAGTGAGTCGAGGGGGAACACTGAAGCTTTCTTT
V gene: TRBV20-1; J gene: TRBJ2-3; clone size: few; D gene: .; CDR3 protein: CSASLASDTQYF; CDR3 DNA: TGCAGTGCTAGTCTAGCATCCGATACGCAGTATTTT
V gene: TRBV6-5; J gene: TRBJ1-3; clone size: .; D gene: .; CDR3 protein: CASTQPGTQGNTIYF; CDR3 DNA: TGTGCCAGCACCCAACCCGGGACGCAGGGAAACACCATATATTTT
V gene: TRBV4-1; J gene: TRBJ1-2; clone size: few; D gene: .; CDR3 protein: CASSQDRIGRIYGYTF; CDR3 DNA: TGCGCCAGCAGCCAAGATAGAATAGGGAGGATCTATGGCTACACCTTC
V gene: TRBV7-9; J gene: TRBJ2-1; clone size: .; D gene: TRBD2; CDR3 protein: CASSDLAGDYNEQFF; CDR3 DNA: TGTGCCAGCAGCGATCTAGCGGGGGACTACAATGAGCAGTTCTTC
V gene: TRBV7-2; J gene: TRBJ2-3; clone size: few; D gene: .; CDR3 protein: CASSLNAATDTQYF; CDR3 DNA: TGTGCCAGCAGCTTAAATGCGGCCACAGATACGCAGTATTTT
V gene: TRBV4-2; J gene: TRBJ2-1; clone size: few; D gene: TRBD2; CDR3 protein: CASSHSTGPLAGDEQFF; CDR3 DNA: TGTGCCAGCAGCCATTCCACGGGTCCTCTAGCGGGGGATGAGCAGTTCTTC
V gene: TRBV20-1; J gene: TRBJ2-5; clone size: .; D gene: .; CDR3 protein: CSGRRVETQYF; CDR3 DNA: TGCAGTGGCCGGAGGGTGGAGACCCAGTACTTC
V gene: TRBV7-8; J gene: TRBJ2-5; clone size: .; D gene: TRBD2; CDR3 protein: CASSLGRVLAGKETQYF; CDR3 DNA: TGTGCCAGCAGCTTAGGGAGAGTACTAGCGGGGAAAGAGACCCAGTACTTC
V gene: TRBV5-1; J gene: TRBJ2-7; clone size: few; D gene: TRBD2; CDR3 protein: CASSFSSGGPYEQYF; CDR3 DNA: TGCGCCAGCAGCTTTAGCAGCGGGGGGCCTTACGAGCAGTACTTC
V gene: TRBV27; J gene: TRBJ2-7; clone size: .; D gene: .; CDR3 protein: CASSLGWPHEQYF; CDR3 DNA: TGTGCCAGCAGTTTAGGCTGGCCGCACGAGCAGTACTTC
V gene: TRBV6-5; J gene: TRBJ1-1; clone size: few; D gene: TRBD1; CDR3 protein: CATQRVTGGTEAFF; CDR3 DNA: TGTGCCACCCAACGGGTCACAGGGGGCACTGAAGCTTTCTTT
V gene: TRBV4-3; J gene: TRBJ2-3; clone size: few; D gene: .; CDR3 protein: CASSLFDVSTDTQYF; CDR3 DNA: TGCGCCAGCAGCCTTTTTGACGTTAGCACAGATACGCAGTATTTT
V gene: TRBV7-3; J gene: TRBJ2-3; clone size: few; D gene: TRBD2; CDR3 protein: CASSKASRGGSDTQYF; CDR3 DNA: TGTGCCAGCAGCAAGGCCTCGCGGGGGGGATCCGATACGCAGTATTTT
V gene: TRBV25-1; J gene: TRBJ1-4; clone size: few; D gene: .; CDR3 protein: CASSDVGGGDTKLFF; CDR3 DNA: TGTGCCAGCAGTGATGTAGGGGGTGGAGACACTAAACTGTTTTTT
V gene: TRBV4-1; J gene: TRBJ1-2; clone size: .; D gene: TRBD1; CDR3 protein: CASSQRQGGDYGYTF; CDR3 DNA: TGCGCCAGCAGCCAGAGACAGGGGGGCGACTATGGCTACACCTTC